The rows below give T cell receptor beta chains drawn from one sample of a study of control samples from healthy donors and cancer patients. Profiled with immunoSEQ multiplex PCR; TCRdb holds only in-frame clones, not every one. The table records some 140,000 clones, roughly 92% of them present only once. Sequencing was done on a sample of blood. These receptors came from a man aged 25 to 45 in good health. Each CDR3 is given with its conserved first and last residue. The order of the fields is CDR3 length, V gene, J gene, CDR3 protein.

len: 15; v_gene: TRBV27; j_gene: TRBJ1-1; CDR3aa: CASSSLGEINTEAFF
len: 13; v_gene: TRBV30; j_gene: TRBJ2-3; CDR3aa: CAWSKGWEYTQYF
len: 17; v_gene: TRBV5-1; j_gene: TRBJ2-2; CDR3aa: CASSFSKTQTNTGELFF
len: 16; v_gene: TRBV14; j_gene: TRBJ2-2; CDR3aa: CASSRLGRGGTGELFF
len: 14; v_gene: TRBV6-5; j_gene: TRBJ1-4; CDR3aa: CASTRGSLGEKLFF
len: 13; v_gene: TRBV5-6; j_gene: TRBJ1-2; CDR3aa: CASSFVSLRGYTF
len: 15; v_gene: TRBV7-9; j_gene: TRBJ2-7; CDR3aa: CASRSTSGRAGEQYF
len: 15; v_gene: TRBV4-3; j_gene: TRBJ2-1; CDR3aa: CASSRTPTVYNEQFF
len: 14; v_gene: TRBV10-1; j_gene: TRBJ2-7; CDR3aa: CASSRGRNSYEQYF
len: 13; v_gene: TRBV6-6; j_gene: TRBJ1-5; CDR3aa: CASSYSVGQPQHF
len: 13; v_gene: TRBV30; j_gene: TRBJ1-6; CDR3aa: CAWSPDRGSPLHF
len: 15; v_gene: TRBV4-1; j_gene: TRBJ1-1; CDR3aa: CASSQGQGAHTEAFF
len: 14; v_gene: TRBV13; j_gene: TRBJ2-7; CDR3aa: CASQDRVRNYEQYF
len: 16; v_gene: TRBV7-9; j_gene: TRBJ2-7; CDR3aa: CASSFLTGQGSHEQYF
len: 16; v_gene: TRBV5-4; j_gene: TRBJ2-1; CDR3aa: CASSSGPGLAYNEQFF